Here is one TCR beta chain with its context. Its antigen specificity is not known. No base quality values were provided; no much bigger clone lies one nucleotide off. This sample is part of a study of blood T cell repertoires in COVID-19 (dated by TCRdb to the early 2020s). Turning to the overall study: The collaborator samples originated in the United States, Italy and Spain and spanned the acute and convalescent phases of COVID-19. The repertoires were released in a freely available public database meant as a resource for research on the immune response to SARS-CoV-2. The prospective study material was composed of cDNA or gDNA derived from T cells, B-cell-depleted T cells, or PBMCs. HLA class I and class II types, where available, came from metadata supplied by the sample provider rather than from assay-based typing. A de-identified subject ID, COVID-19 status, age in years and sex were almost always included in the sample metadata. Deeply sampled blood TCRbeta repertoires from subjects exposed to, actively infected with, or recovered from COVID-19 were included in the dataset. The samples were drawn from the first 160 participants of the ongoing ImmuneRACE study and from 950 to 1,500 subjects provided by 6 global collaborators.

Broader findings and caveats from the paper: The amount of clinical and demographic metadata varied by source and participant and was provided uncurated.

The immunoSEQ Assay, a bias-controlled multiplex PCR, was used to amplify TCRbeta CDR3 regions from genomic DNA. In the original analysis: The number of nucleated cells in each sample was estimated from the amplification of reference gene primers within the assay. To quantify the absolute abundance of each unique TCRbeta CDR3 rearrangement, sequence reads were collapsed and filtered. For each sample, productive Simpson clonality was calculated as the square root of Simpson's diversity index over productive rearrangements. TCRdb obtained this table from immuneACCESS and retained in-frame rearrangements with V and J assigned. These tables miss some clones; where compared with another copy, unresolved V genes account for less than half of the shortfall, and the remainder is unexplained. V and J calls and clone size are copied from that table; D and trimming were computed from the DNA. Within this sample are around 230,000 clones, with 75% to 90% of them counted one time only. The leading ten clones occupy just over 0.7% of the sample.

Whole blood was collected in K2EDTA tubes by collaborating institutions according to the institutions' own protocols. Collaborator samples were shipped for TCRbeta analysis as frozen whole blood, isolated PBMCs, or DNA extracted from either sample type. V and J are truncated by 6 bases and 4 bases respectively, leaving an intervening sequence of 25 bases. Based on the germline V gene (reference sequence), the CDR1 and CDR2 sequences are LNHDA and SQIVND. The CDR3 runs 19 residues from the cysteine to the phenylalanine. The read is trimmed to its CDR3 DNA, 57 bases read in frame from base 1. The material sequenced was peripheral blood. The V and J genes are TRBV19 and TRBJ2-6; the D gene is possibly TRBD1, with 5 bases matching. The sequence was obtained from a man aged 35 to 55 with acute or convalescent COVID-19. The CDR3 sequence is CASSYRSSLNLLGANVLTF. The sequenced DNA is TGTGCCAGTAGCTACAGGTCGAGCCTGAACCTCTTAGGGGCCAACGTCCTGACTTTC.